These 21 T cell receptor beta chains were sequenced from one sample in a study of T cells expressing NK-cell markers. TCRdb reprocessed the 5' RACE reads, with one entry per CDR3 protein and no DNA. The table lists roughly 160,000 distinct CDR3 sequences. Sequencing was done on a sample of blood T cells: a sorted CD56 or NKG2C T cell subset, CD4+ or CD8+ T cells, or bulk PBMC T cells (not recorded which). The source of these receptors is a woman between 18 and 70 years old in good health.

V usage is TRBV9 and J usage is TRBJ2-7. The CDR3 extends over 14 amino acids. The germline V gene has CDR1 SGDLS and CDR2 YYNGEE. The CDR3 here is CASSVGPAAYEQYF.

The chain couples TRBV27 to TRBJ2-7; TCRdb's assignment of TRBD1 cannot be checked, as there is no DNA. CDR3 length: 15 residues. Germline V CDR1 and CDR2: MNHEY, SMNVEV (reference sequence). Here the CDR3 reads CASSKDRGATREQYF.

J is TRBJ1-1 and V is TRBV5-1. The CDR3 is made up of 11 amino acids. Germline lookup yields CDR1 SGHRS and CDR2 YFSETQ. CDR3: CASSEGSEAFF. The full variable domain, completed using reference TRBV5-1 and TRBJ1-1, is KAGVTQTPRYLIKTRGQQVTLSCSPISGHRSVSWYQQTPGQGLQFLFEYFSETQRNKGNFPGRFSGRQFSNSRSEMNVSTLELGDSALYLCASSEGSEAFFGQGTRLTVV.

CDR3 amino acids: CASSFSSVLAGGYEQYF. The chain recombines TRBV7-8 with TRBJ2-7; the D call from TCRdb, TRBD2, cannot be confirmed without DNA. The CDR3 consists of 17 residues. Germline CDR1 reads SGHVS; CDR2 reads FQNEAQ.

J is TRBJ2-7 and V is TRBV20-1; TCRdb's D call, TRBD1, is unchecked because there is no DNA. Germline assignment: CDR1 DFQATT and CDR2 SNEGSKA (reference sequence). There are 15 residues in the CDR3. Here the CDR3 reads CSAKRGQGASYEQYF.

The V and J genes are TRBV7-3 and TRBJ1-6; without DNA, the TCRdb call of TRBD1 cannot be checked. Germline V gene data show CDR1 as SGHTA and CDR2 as FQGTGA. The CDR3 sequence is 16 residues long. This CDR3 reads CASSLNGQGAWSPLHF.

CDR3: CASSGQGGSNQPQHF. This chain connects TRBV6-1 to TRBJ1-5; the D gene TCRdb calls, TRBD1, cannot be checked with no DNA. Germline CDR1 is MNHNS and CDR2 is SASEGT. The CDR3 loop spans 15 amino acids.

The chain has TRBV7-2 and TRBJ2-7; the D call from TCRdb, TRBD1, cannot be confirmed without DNA. Germline CDR1 reads SGHTA; CDR2 reads FQGNSA. The CDR3 totals 14 residues. The CDR3 reads CASSDGQGAWEQYF.

The chain joins TRBV12-3 or TRBV12-4 to TRBJ2-7; TCRdb gives TRBD1 as the D gene, but with no DNA this cannot be confirmed. This CDR3 is 17 amino acids long. The CDR3 region is CASSPSEGGIFSYEQYF.

The V gene is TRBV20-1, the J gene TRBJ2-3; TCRdb calls TRBD2, which cannot be checked without DNA. This CDR3 is 13 amino acids long. Germline CDR1 reads DFQATT; CDR2 reads SNEGSKA (reference sequence). Here the CDR3 reads CSEREVATDTQYF.

The chain couples TRBV6-1 to TRBJ1-2; lacking DNA, the TRBD1 call made by TCRdb goes unchecked. The CDR3 length is 16 residues. The V gene's germline CDR1 is MNHNS and CDR2 SASEGT. The CDR3 is CASSRTKTGAIYGYTF.

The CDR3 protein is CSVSDSNEQFF. The chain combines TRBV29-1 with TRBJ2-1; TCRdb gives TRBD1 as the D gene, but with no DNA this cannot be confirmed. The CDR3 runs 11 residues. Germline CDR1 and CDR2: SQVTM and ANQGSEA.

V is TRBV30 and J is TRBJ2-1. The CDR3 covers 13 residues. The germline V gene encodes CDR1 GTSNPN and CDR2 SVGIG (reference sequence). The chain's CDR3 is CAWKSYRVWEQFF.

The chain couples TRBV7-9 to TRBJ2-5; with no DNA, the TCRdb D assignment of TRBD2 cannot be verified. From germline, CDR1 is SEHNR and CDR2 FQNEAQ (reference sequence). This CDR3 spans 16 amino acids. CDR3 sequence: CASSLGTSGSQETQYF.

The chain joins TRBV6-1 to TRBJ2-1; TCRdb's D call of TRBD1 is untestable without DNA. The CDR3 runs to 16 residues. CDR1 is MNHNS, CDR2 SASEGT, per germline. The CDR3 sequence is CASSESSGSFYNEQFF.

The J gene is TRBJ1-1, the V gene TRBV4-1. The CDR3 totals 12 residues. CDR1 and CDR2 from the germline V gene are MGHRA and YSYEKL. This CDR3 reads CASSKVDTEAFF.

The rearrangement uses TRBV24-1 and TRBJ2-1; TCRdb gives TRBD2 as the D gene, but with no DNA this cannot be confirmed. Germline loops: CDR1 KGHDR, CDR2 SFDVKD. There are 17 residues in the CDR3. The chain's CDR3 is CATSRRLAGHSYNEQFF.

This chain links TRBV5-1 with TRBJ1-4. CDR1 is SGHRS and CDR2 is YFSETQ in the germline V gene. CDR3 length equals 14 residues. Here the CDR3 reads CASSLGHQNEKLFF.

V and J are TRBV20-1 and TRBJ1-6. The CDR3 is made up of 16 amino acids. Germline CDR1 DFQATT, CDR2 SNEGSKA (reference sequence). The CDR3 reads CSARDIASSYNSPLHF.

This rearrangement joins TRBV12-5 to TRBJ2-1; TCRdb lists TRBD1, though no DNA is available to test this call. The CDR3 loop spans 16 amino acids. Germline V gene sequence: CDR1 LGHNT, CDR2 FRNRAP. CDR3 loop: CASGGLTGKGNNEQFF.

The rearrangement joins TRBV18 to TRBJ2-7; TCRdb returns TRBD2, unconfirmable since there is no DNA. CDR1 is KGHSH and CDR2 is LQKENI in the germline V gene. The CDR3 spans 14 residues. CDR3 protein: CASYSGTSVSKQYF. Filled out from reference TRBV18 and TRBJ2-7, the complete variable domain reads NAGVMQNPRHLVRRRGQEARLRCSPMKGHSHVYWYRQLPEEGLKFMVYLQKENIIDESGMPKERFSAEFPKEGPSILRIQQVVRGDSAAYFCASYSGTSVSKQYFGPGTRLTVT.